This TCR beta chain was identified during a study of T-cell reconstitution after alpha-beta-depleted transplantation in children. Germline V lookup: CDR1 SGHRS, CDR2 YFSETQ. V lost 3 bases and J 5 bases, leaving 15 bases between the germline ends. The CDR3 length is 15 residues. The TCRbeta library was prepared with unique molecular identifiers. TCRdb re-derived calls from the PCR reads in MiXCR, one entry per CDR3 protein. The sample contains hundreds of thousands of distinct CDR3 sequences, about 10% of which appear only once. This clonotype has a handful of counts. The rearrangement uses TRBV5-1 and TRBJ2-1; the D call may be TRBD1 or TRBD2 (5 bases each). The material sequenced was PBMCs from the stem cell graft donor, taken from the stem cell graft. The sequence came from a human donor who donated a stem cell graft to a child with acute myeloid leukemia. Here the CDR3 reads CASSSQGVRDNEQFF. As DNA, the CDR3 is TGCGCCAGCAGCTCGCAGGGAGTTAGAGACAATGAGCAGTTCTTC. Using reference TRBV5-1 and TRBJ2-1 for the parts outside the CDR3, the full variable domain is KAGVTQTPRYLIKTRGQQVTLSCSPISGHRSVSWYQQTPGQGLQFLFEYFSETQRNKGNFPGRFSGRQFSNSRSEMNVSTLELGDSALYLCASSSQGVRDNEQFFGPGTRLTVL.